A single sample is the source of the 13 T cell receptor beta chains below, sequenced in a study of cytomegalovirus exposure and HLA in healthy donors. The table came from immunoSEQ multiplex PCR; TCRdb's copy has only in-frame clones and leaves some out. The data contain 250,000 to 400,000 clones, 70% to 90% of them seen just once; the ten biggest clones take up approximately 0.96%. Sequences were obtained from PBMCs. These receptors were collected from a man between 25 and 39 years old in good health and CMV-seronegative.

This clone has just one count. The chain combines TRBV5-4 with TRBJ1-1; 8 nucleotides align to TRBD1. After removal of 4 bases from V and 5 bases from J, the junction contained 10 bases not matched to a gene. The CDR3 length is 15 residues. CDR1 and CDR2 from the germline V gene are SGHNT and YYREEE (reference sequence). The CDR3 DNA reads as TGTGCCAGCAGCGGAACAGGGGGAGCGAAGACTGAAGCTTTCTTT. Protein product: CASSGTGGAKTEAFF.

This clone was seen once. The J gene is TRBJ2-2, the V gene TRBV25-1, with a weak D call TRBD1 (9 bases). The V and J ends lost 1 base and 6 bases respectively, with 18 bases between them. The CDR3 covers 17 residues. CDR1 and CDR2 from the germline V gene are MGHDK and SYGVNS. The CDR3 loop is CASSESGGDRDPGELFF. CDR3 bases: TGTGCCAGCAGTGAATCCGGGGGGGACAGGGACCCCGGGGAGCTGTTTTTT.

This sequence joins TRBV4-3 and TRBJ2-7; possible D gene TRBD1, 6 bases. Germline CDR1 and CDR2: LGHNA and YSLEER. The V gene lost 0 bases and the J gene lost 4 bases, with 13 bases spanning the gap. This CDR3 is 15 amino acids long. The CDR3 sequence: CASSQDQGTIYEQYF. In nucleotides, the CDR3 is TGCGCCAGCAGCCAAGATCAAGGGACAATATACGAGCAGTACTTC.

V usage is TRBV2 and J usage is TRBJ1-5, with 7 positions matching TRBD1. J gave up 10 bases and V 6 bases, and 6 bases lay outside the gene matches. The CDR3 runs to 12 residues. Germline-derived CDR1 and CDR2 are SNHLY and FYNNEI. DNA of the CDR3: TGTGCCAGCAGGAGAGGGGGCGAACCCCAGCATTTT. This encodes CASRRGGEPQHF.

As concerns this clone: At one boundary the junction diverges from the germline segment, which might be a read error. The rearrangement links TRBV2 to TRBJ1-2, with D perhaps TRBD1 (6 bases). The CDR3 totals 13 residues. The V gene's germline CDR1 is SNHLY and CDR2 FYNNEI. CDR3 DNA sequence: TGTGCCAGCAACCAGGGGTTAAACTCTGGCTACACCTTC. This codes for CASNQGLNSGYTF.

CDR3 residues: CASRGRDRENTGELFF. CDR3 DNA sequence: TGTGCCAGCAGAGGCCGGGACAGGGAGAACACCGGGGAGCTGTTTTTT. The chain joins TRBV7-9 to TRBJ2-2, with TRBD1 matching over 9 bases. V lost 6 bases, J lost 1 base, and 6 bases stayed unmatched. The length of the CDR3 is 16 residues. CDR1 and CDR2 (germline): SEHNR, FQNEAQ (reference sequence). Complete variable domain (other parts from reference TRBV7-9 and TRBJ2-2): DTGVSQNPRHKITKRGQNVTFRCDPISEHNRLYWYRQTLGQGPEFLTYFQNEAQLEKSRLLSDRFSAERPKGSFSTLEIQRTEQGDSAMYLCASRGRDRENTGELFFGEGSRLTVL.

The rearrangement joins TRBV6-6 to TRBJ2-3; D may be TRBD1 (5 bases). The V gene lost 4 bases and the J gene lost 2 bases, with 10 bases spanning the gap. CDR1 and CDR2 from the germline V gene are MNHNY and SVGAGI (reference sequence). CDR3 size: 14 residues. The CDR3 DNA reads as TGTGCCAGCAGTTGGCAGGGCCCCACAGATACGCAGTATTTT. It encodes CASSWQGPTDTQYF.

J is TRBJ1-2 and V is TRBV21-1. TRBV21-1 is an annotated pseudogene. The CDR3 runs to 18 residues. The CDR3 spells CASSKGGGRHYISGGYTF. Here the CDR3 DNA reads TGTGCCAGCAGCAAAGGGGGGGGCAGACACTATATATCAGGCGGCTACACCTTC.

The V gene is TRBV5-6, the J gene TRBJ1-5; D gene uncertain. Trimming took 2 bases from V and 0 from J, leaving 12 bases between them. CDR1 is SGHDT and CDR2 is YYEEEE in the germline V gene. The CDR3 runs to 16 residues. CDR3 region: CASSFWYSISNQPQHF. In nucleotides, the CDR3 is TGTGCCAGCAGCTTTTGGTACAGCATTAGCAATCAGCCCCAGCATTTT.

J is TRBJ2-7 and V is TRBV19; TRBD2 matches at 13 bases. Trimming removed 7 bases from V and 5 bases from J; junction bases left unmatched: 5. Germline CDR1 reads LNHDA; CDR2 reads SQIVND (reference sequence). The CDR3 has 14 residues. The CDR3 region has the DNA TGTGCCAGTATCGGGACTAGCGGGGACCACGAGCAGTACTTC. It encodes CASIGTSGDHEQYF.

The chain is built from TRBV7-2 and TRBJ1-1; 9 nucleotides match TRBD1. Germline CDR1 SGHTA, CDR2 FQGNSA. This CDR3 has 15 residues. Trimming removed 6 bases from V and 1 base from J; junction bases left unmatched: 6. CDR3 nucleotides: TGTGCCAGCAGGCCAGGGGGACAGGGGAACACTGAAGCTTTCTTT. This translates into CASRPGGQGNTEAFF.

The rearrangement links TRBV14 to TRBJ1-6; tentatively, D is TRBD1 (6 bases). CDR1 SGHDN and CDR2 FVKESK come from the germline V gene. The CDR3 length is 16 residues. V shed 4 bases and J shed 9 bases, with 19 bases lying between them. The CDR3 DNA sequence: TGTGCCAGCAGCCGCTACACGGGGGGCCCCCCTTCACCCCTCCACTTT. This gives the protein CASSRYTGGPPSPLHF. Looking up the rest from reference TRBV14 and TRBJ1-6 gives the full variable domain: EAGVTQFPSHSVIEKGQTVTLRCDPISGHDNLYWYRRVMGKEIKFLLHFVKESKQDESGMPNNRFLAERTGGTYSTLKVQPAELEDSGVYFCASSRYTGGPPSPLHFGNGTRLTVT.

The rearrangement uses TRBV5-1 and TRBJ1-6; D is unresolved. The CDR3 extends over 15 amino acids. V gave up 0 bases and J gave up 0 bases, with 4 bases separating them. Germline V gives CDR1 SGHRS, CDR2 YFSETQ. CDR3 coding DNA: TGCGCCAGCAGCTTGGAGAGCTCCTATAATTCACCCCTCCACTTT. Protein: CASSLESSYNSPLHF.